The present TCR beta chain was sequenced within a study of blood T cell repertoires in COVID-19. Background on the study: Samples of COVID-19 (acute and convalescent) were obtained from the United States, Italy and Spain. In each case, the material was cDNA or gDNA derived from T cells, B-cell-depleted T cells, or PBMCs.

As handled by the study authors: From reference gene primer amplification, estimates of nucleated cell counts were derived. This table comes from immunoSEQ multiplex PCR, and its TCRdb copy is limited to in-frame clones, with some not included. The D gene and trimming were derived from the DNA, and the V and J assignments and clone size from that table. Of more than 80,000 clones listed, about four fifths were seen once; the top ten hold less than 2.5%. The count of this clone is one. Trimming removed 6 bases from V and 1 base from J, with 13 bases in between. CDR3 length equals 16 residues. Germline loops: CDR1 LNHDA, CDR2 SQIVND (reference sequence).

This chain links TRBV19 with TRBJ1-6, with a weak D call TRBD1 (6 bases). The TCR sequence derives from a woman in her 70s with acute or convalescent COVID-19. Sequenced material: peripheral blood. The CDR3 is CASSQIQGSYNSPLHF. CDR3 bases: TGTGCCAGTAGCCAAATACAGGGATCCTATAATTCACCCCTCCACTTT. The complete variable domain, with remaining parts taken from reference TRBV19 and TRBJ1-6, reads DGGITQSPKYLFRKEGQNVTLSCEQNLNHDAMYWYRQDPGQGLRLIYYSQIVNDFQKGDIAEGYSVSREKKESFPLTVTSAQKNPTAFYLCASSQIQGSYNSPLHFGNGTRLTVT.